What follows describes a single T cell receptor beta chain. Its target is unknown. The data were taken from a study of cytomegalovirus exposure and HLA in healthy donors. Regarding the study as a whole: Most observed TCR sequences were rare, whereas some public TCRs were detected in many donors. Association of a missense DCLRE1C variant with TCR beta V- and J-gene trimming was reported in a later analysis. Versus the approximately 720-donor mean, an Asian-associated ancestry cluster reportedly showed fewer N-insertions in a later analysis.

PCR amplification relied on 60 Vbeta primers (plus 13 Jbeta primers). Profiling relied on immunoSEQ multiplex PCR, and the TCRdb table lists in-frame clones only, not all of them. The data contain 90,000 to 120,000 clones, roughly 82% of them singletons. The clonotype comes from a woman younger than 30 in good health and CMV-seronegative. Sequences were obtained from PBMCs.

The CDR3 region has the DNA TGCGCCAGCAGCCAGGACTATGGGGTAACCTACGAGCAGTACTTC. Residues: CASSQDYGVTYEQYF. J is TRBJ2-7 and V is TRBV4-3; possible D gene TRBD2, 6 bases. The V end lost 3 bases, the J end lost 2 bases, and 14 bases lay between the germline ends. This CDR3 is built from 15 residues. From germline, CDR1 is LGHNA and CDR2 YSLEER.